One sample yielded the 24 T cell receptor beta chains listed below, sequenced in a study of pediatric ulcerative colitis. Generated by immunoSEQ multiplex PCR, the TCRdb table keeps only in-frame clones and is missing some. The sample has 30,000 to 35,000 clones; roughly 77% are singletons. Rectal tissue came from one to two pinch biopsies taken at colonoscopy. What was sequenced was gut tissue. The receptors derive from a boy aged 5-17 years with mild ulcerative colitis.

Comment on this clone: An end of the junction does not agree with germline; a read error may underlie this. This chain joins TRBV7-3 and TRBJ2-1, with 8 bases matching TRBD1. Germline CDR1 is SGHTA and CDR2 is FQGTGA. This CDR3 is built from 15 residues. Here the CDR3 reads CASSLTGGSYNEQFF. As DNA, the CDR3 is TGTGCCAGCAGCCTAACAGGGGGTTCCTACAATGAGCAGTTCTTC.

The J gene is TRBJ1-1, the V gene TRBV7-9; 8 nucleotides line up with TRBD1. The CDR3 is 16 amino acids. V gave up 8 bases and J gave up 0 bases; unmatched junction bases: 11. The V gene's germline CDR1 is SEHNR and CDR2 FQNEAQ (reference sequence). CDR3 sequence: CASSQGQVGMNTEAFF. In DNA form, the CDR3 reads TGTGCCAGCTCCCAGGGACAGGTAGGGATGAACACTGAAGCTTTCTTT.

The V and J genes are TRBV11-3 and TRBJ2-1; D remains unclear. The germline V gene has CDR1 SGHNT and CDR2 YENEEA. V was trimmed by 5 bases and J by 9 bases, leaving 14 bases between them. The CDR3 is made up of 13 amino acids. CDR3 loop: CASSPQTGPEQFF. For the CDR3, the DNA is TGTGCCAGCAGCCCCCAAACTGGCCCTGAGCAGTTCTTC. Based on the CDR3 plus reference TRBV11-3 and TRBJ2-1, the full variable domain is EAGVVQSPRYKIIEKKQPVAFWCNPISGHNTLYWYLQNLGQGPELLIRYENEEAVDDSQLPKDRFSAERLKGVDSTLKIQPAELGDSAVYLCASSPQTGPEQFFGPGTRLTVL.

This clone was recorded only once. This chain joins TRBV6-1 and TRBJ1-5; D not resolved. From germline, CDR1 is MNHNS and CDR2 SASEGT. Trimming took 6 bases from V and 6 from J, leaving 18 bases between them. The length of the CDR3 is 15 residues. The CDR3 DNA is TGTGCCAGCAGCCCTCCGGTACGCTCGAGTCAGCCCCAGCATTTT. Residues: CASSPPVRSSQPQHF.

This chain connects TRBV6-1 to TRBJ1-5; TRBD1 aligns across 7 bases. V dropped 6 bases and J dropped 11; count of bases not matched to a gene: 13. Germline V CDR1 and CDR2: MNHNS, SASEGT. The CDR3 contains 14 residues. This chain's CDR3 is CASSEQGGGMAQHF. The CDR3 bases are TGTGCCAGCAGCGAGCAGGGGGGGGGCATGGCCCAGCATTTT.

This clone showed up just once. The genes are TRBV2 and TRBJ2-3, with TRBD1 identical over 10 bases. CDR3 size: 14 residues. The germline gives CDR1 SNHLY, CDR2 FYNNEI. With 8 bases clipped from V and 0 bases from J, the junction kept 2 bases outside the gene matches. The CDR3 nucleotides are TGTGCCAGCGCGGGACAGGGGAGCACAGATACGCAGTATTTT. As protein: CASAGQGSTDTQYF.

The chain is built from TRBV27 and TRBJ1-2, with 10 bases identical to TRBD1. The CDR3 totals 14 residues. The junction had 8 bases not matched to a gene; V was cut back by 6 bases and J by 7 bases. CDR1 is MNHEY, CDR2 SMNVEV, per germline (reference sequence). DNA of the CDR3: TGTGCCAGCAGGCCCGGGACAGGGGCGCGTGGCTACACCTTC. Translated: CASRPGTGARGYTF.

The V gene is TRBV7-9, the J gene TRBJ1-3; 9 nucleotides align to TRBD1. The CDR3 has 16 amino acids. Germline V lookup: CDR1 SEHNR, CDR2 FQNEAQ (reference sequence). After removal of 4 bases from V and 1 base from J, the junction contained 5 bases not matched to a gene. CDR3 protein: CASSSPGQGSGNTIYF. For the CDR3, the DNA is TGTGCCAGCAGCTCCCCGGGACAGGGTTCTGGAAACACCATATATTTT.

The chain combines TRBV7-2 with TRBJ1-2; D gene ambiguous. The germline gives CDR1 SGHTA, CDR2 FQGNSA. The CDR3 runs to 13 residues. Trimming left V 2 bases short and J 4 bases short, with 8 bases between. CDR3 sequence: CASSLTLVYGYTF. CDR3 in DNA: TGTGCCAGCAGCTTAACCCTGGTCTATGGCTACACCTTC.

As DNA, the CDR3 is TGCGCCAGCAGCACCTGGTGGGGGAATGAAAAACTGTTTTTT. Its protein product is CASSTWWGNEKLFF. The gene calls are TRBV4-1 and TRBJ1-4; tentative D call: TRBD1 (5 bases). This CDR3 contains 14 residues. Germline V CDR1 and CDR2: MGHRA, YSYEKL. Trimming pared 5 bases from V and 5 bases from J, leaving 12 bases between.

The rearrangement links TRBV5-4 to TRBJ2-3; 8 bases agree with TRBD2. The CDR3 has 15 amino acids. The germline gives CDR1 SGHNT, CDR2 YYREEE (reference sequence). With V trimmed by 4 bases and J by 7 bases, 11 bases remained unmatched. The CDR3 nucleotides are TGTGCCAGCAGCCCCAGCGGGGGCCCCTCAAATACGCAGTATTTT. As protein: CASSPSGGPSNTQYF. The full variable domain, in which reference TRBV5-4 and TRBJ2-3 provide the parts outside the CDR3, is ETGVTQSPTHLIKTRGQQVTLRCSSQSGHNTVSWYQQALGQGPQFIFQYYREEENGRGNFPPRFSGLQFPNYSSELNVNALELDDSALYLCASSPSGGPSNTQYFGPGTRLTVL.

This chain joins TRBV7-9 and TRBJ1-4; a weak D match, TRBD1 (6 bases). The CDR3 totals 14 residues. In germline, CDR1 is SEHNR, CDR2 FQNEAQ (reference sequence). The V gene lost 5 bases and the J gene lost 8 bases, with 15 bases spanning the gap. The DNA of the CDR3 is TGTGCCAGCAGCCAAACAGGGTATGGGGAAAAACTGTTTTTT. Translation gives CASSQTGYGEKLFF.

The rearrangement joins TRBV25-1 to TRBJ2-1; 10 positions agree with TRBD1. The CDR3 covers 16 residues. Germline trimming cut 0 bases from V and 6 bases from J; bases unmatched to any gene: 5. Looked up from germline, CDR1 is MGHDK and CDR2 is SYGVNS. The DNA of the CDR3 is TGTGCCAGCAGTGAATATGGCGGGACAGGGGTCAATGAGCAGTTCTTC. Translating it yields CASSEYGGTGVNEQFF.

The V and J genes are TRBV18 and TRBJ1-1; weak D call: TRBD1 (5 bases). The CDR3 runs to 13 residues. The germline V and J ends were trimmed by 3 bases and 5 bases, with 10 bases remaining between them. Germline CDR1 reads KGHSH; CDR2 reads LQKENI. CDR3 DNA: TGTGCCAGCTCACCGGGGGTGGCTACTGAAGCTTTCTTT. It specifies CASSPGVATEAFF.

This chain links TRBV19 with TRBJ2-7; D perhaps matches TRBD2 (5 bases). The CDR3 consists of 15 residues. V dropped 5 bases and J dropped 0 bases, with 14 bases sitting between them. Germline V gives CDR1 LNHDA, CDR2 SQIVND (reference sequence). The CDR3 bases are TGTGCCAGTAGTCTGCGCGGAGGTAGCTCCTACGAGCAGTACTTC. Amino acids: CASSLRGGSSYEQYF. Looking up the rest from reference TRBV19 and TRBJ2-7 gives the full variable domain: DGGITQSPKYLFRKEGQNVTLSCEQNLNHDAMYWYRQDPGQGLRLIYYSQIVNDFQKGDIAEGYSVSREKKESFPLTVTSAQKNPTAFYLCASSLRGGSSYEQYFGPGTRLTVT.

This clone was observed a handful of times. The chain employs TRBV13 and TRBJ1-1; D might be TRBD1 (6 bases). This CDR3 is built from 13 residues. CDR1 and CDR2 from the germline V gene are PRHDT and FYEKMQ (reference sequence). Between the trimmed V and J ends, which lost 5 bases and 5 bases, there was a span of 12 bases. The CDR3 here is CASSPRGGTEAFF. CDR3 bases: TGTGCCAGCAGCCCGAGAGGGGGGACTGAAGCTTTCTTT.

The V call is TRBV20-1, the J call TRBJ1-1; no reliable D call. Germline CDR1 is DFQATT and CDR2 is SNEGSKA (reference sequence). The CDR3 is 11 residues long. V was pared by 3 bases and J by 3 bases, with 5 bases between. CDR3 sequence (DNA): TGCAGTGCTAGTGGCGACACTGAAGCTTTCTTT. Its protein is CSASGDTEAFF.

This clone was seen a single time. V is TRBV11-3 and J is TRBJ2-3; 8 nucleotides line up with TRBD1. Losses at the gene ends were 6 bases for V and 0 bases for J; bases not matched to a gene: 5. Germline V gene data show CDR1 as SGHNT and CDR2 as YENEEA. This CDR3 spans 15 amino acids. The CDR3 loop reads CASRGTGPSTDTQYF. In DNA form, the CDR3 reads TGTGCCAGCAGGGGGACAGGTCCTAGCACAGATACGCAGTATTTT.

The chain employs TRBV5-4 and TRBJ1-1, with unresolved D. This CDR3 has 12 residues. V gave up 7 bases and J gave up 0 bases, with 7 bases separating them. Germline-derived CDR1 and CDR2 are SGHNT and YYREEE (reference sequence). Here the CDR3 reads CASGRVNTEAFF. For the CDR3, the DNA is TGTGCCAGCGGGAGGGTGAACACTGAAGCTTTCTTT.

J is TRBJ1-1 and V is TRBV5-1; perhaps TRBD1 as D (6 bases). Germline V gene data show CDR1 as SGHRS and CDR2 as YFSETQ. The CDR3 has 17 amino acids. The germline V and J ends were trimmed by 3 bases and 5 bases, with 23 bases remaining between them. This chain's CDR3 is CASSSLPTGWGKTEAFF. CDR3 sequence (DNA): TGCGCCAGCAGCTCCCTTCCCACAGGGTGGGGAAAAACTGAAGCTTTCTTT.

This chain joins TRBV6-1 and TRBJ1-4; D is possibly TRBD1 (6 bases). Germline assignment: CDR1 MNHNS and CDR2 SASEGT. The CDR3 runs 15 residues. The V end was cut by 2 bases, the J end by 8 bases, with 15 bases between. The CDR3 region has the DNA TGTGCCAGCAGTGAAATCACAGGGTACAACGAAAAACTGTTTTTT. This codes for CASSEITGYNEKLFF.

The chain carries TRBV19 and TRBJ2-5, with D possibly TRBD1 on 6 matching bases. This CDR3 contains 11 residues. Germline CDR1 reads LNHDA; CDR2 reads SQIVND (reference sequence). V lost 7 bases and J lost 5, with 8 bases in between. CDR3 region: CASMRGETQYF. The CDR3 nucleotides are TGTGCCAGTATGAGGGGGGAGACCCAGTACTTC.

The chain joins TRBV15 to TRBJ1-2, with 9 bases that match TRBD1. The germline gives CDR1 LNHNV, CDR2 YYDKDF (reference sequence). V lost 0 bases, J lost 8 bases, and 16 bases stayed unmatched. This CDR3 region has 18 residues. CDR3 nucleotide sequence: TGTGCCACCAGCAGAGACCTTAATACAGGGGGCGCTTCGGGAGGCTACACCTTC. This codes for CATSRDLNTGGASGGYTF. Filled out from reference TRBV15 and TRBJ1-2, the complete variable domain reads DAMVIQNPRYQVTQFGKPVTLSCSQTLNHNVMYWYQQKSSQAPKLLFHYYDKDFNNEADTPDNFQSRRPNTSFCFLDIRSPGLGDTAMYLCATSRDLNTGGASGGYTFGSGTRLTVV.

V usage is TRBV7-3 and J usage is TRBJ1-5; D is ambiguous. CDR1 is SGHTA, CDR2 FQGTGA, per germline. Deletions cut 5 bases from V and 0 bases from J, with 5 bases between. The CDR3 contains 13 residues. This CDR3 reads CASSTYSNQPQHF. CDR3 sequence (DNA): TGTGCCAGCAGCACGTATAGCAATCAGCCCCAGCATTTT.